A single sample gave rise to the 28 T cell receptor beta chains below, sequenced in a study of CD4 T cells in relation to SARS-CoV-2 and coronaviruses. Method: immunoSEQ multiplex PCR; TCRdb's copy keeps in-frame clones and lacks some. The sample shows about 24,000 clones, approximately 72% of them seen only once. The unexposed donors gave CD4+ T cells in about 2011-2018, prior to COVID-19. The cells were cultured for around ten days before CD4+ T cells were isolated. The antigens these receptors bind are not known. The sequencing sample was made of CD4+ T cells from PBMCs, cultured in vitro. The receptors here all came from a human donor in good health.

CDR3 nucleotide sequence: TGTGCCTGGCGGGACTACTACTCCTACAATGAGCAGTTCTTC. This encodes CAWRDYYSYNEQFF. J is TRBJ2-1 and V is TRBV30; 7 nucleotides line up with TRBD2. This CDR3 has 14 amino acids. Germline CDR1 GTSNPN, CDR2 SVGIG (reference sequence). With V trimmed by 5 bases and J by 0 bases, 4 bases remained unmatched.

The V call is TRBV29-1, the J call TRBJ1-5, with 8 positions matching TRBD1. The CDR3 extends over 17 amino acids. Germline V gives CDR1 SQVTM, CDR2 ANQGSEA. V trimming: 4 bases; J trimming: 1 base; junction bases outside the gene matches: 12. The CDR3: CSVGGTGSSSSNQPQHF. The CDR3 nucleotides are TGCAGCGTTGGTGGGACAGGATCCTCTTCGAGCAATCAGCCCCAGCATTTT.

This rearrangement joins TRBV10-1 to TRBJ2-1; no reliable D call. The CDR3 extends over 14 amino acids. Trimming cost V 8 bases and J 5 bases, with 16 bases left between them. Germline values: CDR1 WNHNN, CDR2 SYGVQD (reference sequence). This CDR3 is CASPRFRRDNEQFF. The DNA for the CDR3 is TGCGCCAGCCCCCGATTCAGAAGAGACAATGAGCAGTTCTTC.

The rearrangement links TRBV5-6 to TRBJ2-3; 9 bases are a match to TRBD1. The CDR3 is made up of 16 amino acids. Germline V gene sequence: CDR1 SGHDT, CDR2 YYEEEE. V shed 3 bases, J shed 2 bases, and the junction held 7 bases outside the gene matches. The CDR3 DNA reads TGTGCCAGCAGCTCCATCTGGACAGGGGACACAGATACGCAGTATTTT. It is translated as CASSSIWTGDTDTQYF.

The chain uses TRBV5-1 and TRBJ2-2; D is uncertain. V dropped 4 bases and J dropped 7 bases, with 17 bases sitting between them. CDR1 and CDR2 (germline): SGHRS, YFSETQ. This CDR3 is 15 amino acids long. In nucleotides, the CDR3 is TGCGCCAGCAGCCTTCGGGCAGACGACGGCGGGGAGCTGTTTTTT. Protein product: CASSLRADDGGELFF.

The CDR3: CASSPTGTSRGDTQYF. The CDR3 DNA sequence: TGTGCCAGTAGTCCAACCGGGACTAGCCGAGGAGATACGCAGTATTTT. The chain joins TRBV19 to TRBJ2-3, with TRBD2 identical over 9 bases. Losses at the gene ends were 5 bases for V and 5 bases for J; bases not matched to a gene: 11. The CDR3 spans 16 residues. CDR1 is LNHDA, CDR2 SQIVND, per germline (reference sequence). Filled out from reference TRBV19 and TRBJ2-3, the complete variable domain reads DGGITQSPKYLFRKEGQNVTLSCEQNLNHDAMYWYRQDPGQGLRLIYYSQIVNDFQKGDIAEGYSVSREKKESFPLTVTSAQKNPTAFYLCASSPTGTSRGDTQYFGPGTRLTVL.

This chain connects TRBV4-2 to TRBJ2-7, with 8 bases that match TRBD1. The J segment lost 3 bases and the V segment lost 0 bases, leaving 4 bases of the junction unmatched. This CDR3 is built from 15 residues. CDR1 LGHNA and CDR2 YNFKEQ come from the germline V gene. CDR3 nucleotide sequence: TGTGCCAGCAGCCAAGAAGGGACAGGAGTCTACGAGCAGTACTTC. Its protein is CASSQEGTGVYEQYF.

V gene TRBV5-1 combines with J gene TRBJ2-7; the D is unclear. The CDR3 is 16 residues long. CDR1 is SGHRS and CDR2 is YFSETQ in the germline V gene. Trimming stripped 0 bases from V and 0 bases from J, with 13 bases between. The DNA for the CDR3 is TGCGCCAGCAGCTTGGAAGGTTCTTGGAGCTCCTACGAGCAGTACTTC. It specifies CASSLEGSWSSYEQYF.

The CDR3 is CASSRAGGRTGELFF. CDR3 nucleotides: TGTGCCAGCTCACGAGCGGGAGGGCGTACCGGGGAGCTGTTTTTT. This chain joins TRBV18 and TRBJ2-2; 10 positions match TRBD2. The V segment lost 4 bases and the J segment 5 bases; nucleotides outside the gene matches: 4. The germline V gene has CDR1 KGHSH and CDR2 LQKENI. This CDR3 spans 15 amino acids.

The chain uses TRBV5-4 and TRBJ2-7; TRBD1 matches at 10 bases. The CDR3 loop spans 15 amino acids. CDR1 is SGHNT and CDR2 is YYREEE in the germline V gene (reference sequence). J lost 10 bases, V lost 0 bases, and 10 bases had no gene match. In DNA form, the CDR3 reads TGTGCCAGCAGCTTGGATGGACAGGGGGGGACACTTCAGTACTTC. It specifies CASSLDGQGGTLQYF.

The CDR3 DNA reads TGTGCCAGCATGACGGGACAGGTTAACGAAAAACTGTTTTTT. As protein: CASMTGQVNEKLFF. The chain uses TRBV6-1 and TRBJ1-4, with 8 nucleotides matching TRBD1. CDR1 and CDR2 from the germline V gene are MNHNS and SASEGT. The CDR3 is made up of 14 amino acids. Germline trimming cut 7 bases from V and 8 bases from J; bases unmatched to any gene: 9.

DNA for the CDR3: TGTGCCACCAGTGATCCGGCGACAGGGGTCGAAGAAAAACTGTTTTTT. Translating gives CATSDPATGVEEKLFF. The J gene is TRBJ1-4, the V gene TRBV24-1; the match to TRBD1 covers 8 bases. Germline V gene lookup returns CDR1 KGHDR and CDR2 SFDVKD. This CDR3 spans 16 amino acids. J was trimmed by 8 bases and V by 3 bases; bases with no gene match: 10.

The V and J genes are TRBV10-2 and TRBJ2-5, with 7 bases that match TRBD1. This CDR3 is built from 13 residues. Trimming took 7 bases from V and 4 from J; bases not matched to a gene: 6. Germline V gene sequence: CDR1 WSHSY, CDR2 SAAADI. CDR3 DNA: TGCGCCAGCATGGTAGGGGGCGGAGAGACCCAGTACTTC. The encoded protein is CASMVGGGETQYF.

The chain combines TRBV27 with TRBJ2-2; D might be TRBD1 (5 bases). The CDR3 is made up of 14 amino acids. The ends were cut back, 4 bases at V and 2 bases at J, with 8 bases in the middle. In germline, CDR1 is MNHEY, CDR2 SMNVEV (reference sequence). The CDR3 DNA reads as TGTGCCAGCAGTTGGGGCTCCAACACCGGGGAGCTGTTTTTT. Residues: CASSWGSNTGELFF.

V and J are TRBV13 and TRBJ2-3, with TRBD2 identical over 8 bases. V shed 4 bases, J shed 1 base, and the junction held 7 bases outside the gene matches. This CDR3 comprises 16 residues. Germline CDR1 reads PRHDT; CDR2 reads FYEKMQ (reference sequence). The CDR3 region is CASSSSGSFGTDTQYF. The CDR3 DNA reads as TGTGCCAGCAGCTCGAGCGGGAGCTTTGGCACAGATACGCAGTATTTT. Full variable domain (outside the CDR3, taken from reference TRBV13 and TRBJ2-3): AAGVIQSPRHLIKEKRETATLKCYPIPRHDTVYWYQQGPGQDPQFLISFYEKMQSDKGSIPDRFSAQQFSDYHSELNMSSLELGDSALYFCASSSSGSFGTDTQYFGPGTRLTVL.

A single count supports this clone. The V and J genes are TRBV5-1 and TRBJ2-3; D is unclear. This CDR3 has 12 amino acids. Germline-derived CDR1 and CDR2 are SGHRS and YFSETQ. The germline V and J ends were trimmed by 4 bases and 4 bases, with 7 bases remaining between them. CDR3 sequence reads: CASSPPADTQYF. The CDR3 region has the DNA TGCGCCAGCAGCCCGCCGGCAGATACGCAGTATTTT.

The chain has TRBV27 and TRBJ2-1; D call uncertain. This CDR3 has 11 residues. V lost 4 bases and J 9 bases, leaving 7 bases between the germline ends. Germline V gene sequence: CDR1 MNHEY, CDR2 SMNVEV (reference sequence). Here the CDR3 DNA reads TGTGCCAGCAGTTCCGTGGGTGAGCAGTTCTTC. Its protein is CASSSVGEQFF.

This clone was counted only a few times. CDR3 nucleotide sequence: TGTGCCAGCAGCTTAGGGGGGCGCGAGCAGTACTTC. It yields the protein CASSLGGREQYF. The genes are TRBV7-9 and TRBJ2-7; possibly TRBD1 for D (6 bases). Germline V lookup: CDR1 SEHNR, CDR2 FQNEAQ (reference sequence). V was trimmed by 1 base and J by 6 bases, leaving 7 bases between them. The CDR3 covers 12 residues.

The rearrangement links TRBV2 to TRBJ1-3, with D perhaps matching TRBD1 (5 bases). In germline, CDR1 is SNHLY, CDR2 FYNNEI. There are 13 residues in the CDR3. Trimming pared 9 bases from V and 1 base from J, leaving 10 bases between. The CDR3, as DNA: TGTGCCAGACAGGTGTTATCTGGAAACACCATATATTTT. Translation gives CARQVLSGNTIYF.

CDR3 sequence (DNA): TGTGCCAGCAGCCCCAGGGCGGGACAGAGTAGAAATGAGCAGTTCTTC. It yields the protein CASSPRAGQSRNEQFF. The chain uses TRBV5-4 and TRBJ2-1; D may be TRBD1 (7 bases). The CDR3 sequence is 16 residues long. Trimming cost V 4 bases and J 7 bases, with 21 bases left between them. Germline CDR1 is SGHNT and CDR2 is YYREEE (reference sequence). Filled out from reference TRBV5-4 and TRBJ2-1, the complete variable domain reads ETGVTQSPTHLIKTRGQQVTLRCSSQSGHNTVSWYQQALGQGPQFIFQYYREEENGRGNFPPRFSGLQFPNYSSELNVNALELDDSALYLCASSPRAGQSRNEQFFGPGTRLTVL.

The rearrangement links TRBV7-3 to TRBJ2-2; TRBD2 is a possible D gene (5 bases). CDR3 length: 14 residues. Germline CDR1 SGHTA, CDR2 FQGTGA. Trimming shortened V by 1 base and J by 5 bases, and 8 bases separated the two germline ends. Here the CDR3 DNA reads TGTGCCAGCAGCTTAAACGGGGAAACCGGGGAGCTGTTTTTT. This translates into CASSLNGETGELFF.

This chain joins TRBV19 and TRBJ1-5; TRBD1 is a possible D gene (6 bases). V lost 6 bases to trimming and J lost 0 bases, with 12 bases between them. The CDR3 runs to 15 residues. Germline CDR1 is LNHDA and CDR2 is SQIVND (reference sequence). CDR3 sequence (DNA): TGTGCCAGTAGAACAGGGTACGGTAGCAATCAGCCCCAGCATTTT. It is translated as CASRTGYGSNQPQHF.

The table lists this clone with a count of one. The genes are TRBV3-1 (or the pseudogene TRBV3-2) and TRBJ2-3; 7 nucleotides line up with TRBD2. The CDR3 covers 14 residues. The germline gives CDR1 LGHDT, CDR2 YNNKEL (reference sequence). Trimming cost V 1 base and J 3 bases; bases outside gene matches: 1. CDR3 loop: CASSQALATDTQYF. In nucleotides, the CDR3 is TGTGCCAGCAGCCAAGCACTAGCGACAGATACGCAGTATTTT.

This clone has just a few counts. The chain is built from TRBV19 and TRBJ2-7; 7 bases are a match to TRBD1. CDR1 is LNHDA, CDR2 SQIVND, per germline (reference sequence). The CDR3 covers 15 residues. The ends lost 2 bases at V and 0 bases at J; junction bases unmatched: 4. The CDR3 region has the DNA TGTGCCAGTAGTATACAGACAGGGCTCTCCTACGAGCAGTACTTC. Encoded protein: CASSIQTGLSYEQYF.

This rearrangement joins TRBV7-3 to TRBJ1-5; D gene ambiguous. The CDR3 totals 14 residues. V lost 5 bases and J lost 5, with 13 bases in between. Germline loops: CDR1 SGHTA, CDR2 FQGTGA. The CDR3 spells CASSIRAEDQPQHF. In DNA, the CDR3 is TGTGCCAGCAGCATAAGGGCGGAGGATCAGCCCCAGCATTTT.

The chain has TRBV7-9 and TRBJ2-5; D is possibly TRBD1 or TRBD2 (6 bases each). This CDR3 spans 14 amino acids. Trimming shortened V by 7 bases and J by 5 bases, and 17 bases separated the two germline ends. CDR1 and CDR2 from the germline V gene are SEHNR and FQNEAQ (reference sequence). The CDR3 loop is CASMGGRDGETQYF. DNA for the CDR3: TGTGCCAGCATGGGGGGCCGGGATGGGGAGACCCAGTACTTC.

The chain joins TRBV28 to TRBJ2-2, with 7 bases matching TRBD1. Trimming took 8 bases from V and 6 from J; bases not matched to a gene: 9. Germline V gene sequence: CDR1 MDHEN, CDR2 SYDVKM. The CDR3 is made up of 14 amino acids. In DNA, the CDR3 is TGTGCCAGCGGAAACGGGCAGGGGGCCGGGGAGCTGTTTTTT. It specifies CASGNGQGAGELFF. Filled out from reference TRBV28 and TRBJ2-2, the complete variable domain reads DVKVTQSSRYLVKRTGEKVFLECVQDMDHENMFWYRQDPGLGLRLIYFSYDVKMKEKGDIPEGYSVSREKKERFSLILESASTNQTSMYLCASGNGQGAGELFFGEGSRLTVL.

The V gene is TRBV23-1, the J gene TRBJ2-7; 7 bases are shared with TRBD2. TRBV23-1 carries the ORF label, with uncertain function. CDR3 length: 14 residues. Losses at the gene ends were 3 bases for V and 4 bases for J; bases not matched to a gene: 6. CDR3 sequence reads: CASSHQGGSYEQYF. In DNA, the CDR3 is TGCGCCAGCAGTCACCAGGGCGGGAGTTACGAGCAGTACTTC.